This TCR beta chain came from a study of T cells in Graves' hyperthyroidism and ophthalmopathy (dated by TCRdb to the late 2010s). Turning to the overall study: Peripheral blood samples were taken at initial diagnosis, before any treatment was given. To identify TCR V-J signatures that set the groups apart, the researchers used a discovery cohort of 90 to 100 patients, made up of 40 to 45 with Graves' ophthalmopathy and about 60 with stable Graves' hyperthyroidism. Prospective prediction of ophthalmopathy was tested in an independent validation cohort consisting of some 19 hyperthyroidism patients and around 16 patients who later progressed to ophthalmopathy. For training and testing, the roughly 100 patients in the discovery cohort were randomly divided in a 7:3 ratio. The study also compared thyroid tissue and blood T-cell repertoires from five or six Graves' hyperthyroidism patients. After blood sampling, hyperthyroidism patients were treated with methimazole at a starting dose of 30 mg daily, and ophthalmopathy patients were treated with high-dose intravenous methylprednisolone. TCR Vbeta CDR3 sequencing of some 140 peripheral blood samples (under 45 ophthalmopathy, under 80 hyperthyroidism and around 17 progressor patients) is reported in the paper.

Overall results and qualifications from the work: No statistical method was used to fix the sample size in advance, and group allocation was not hidden from the investigators. In validation, progression to ophthalmopathy was predicted by the model with 55% to 71% sensitivity and nearly 75% specificity, a median of about 6.4 months before onset. Most expanded thyroid clonotypes (frequency above 0.001) were also detected in blood, a finding suggesting that blood repertoires may reflect thyroid immune responses. A model built on a 13 V-J signature distinguished ophthalmopathy from stable hyperthyroidism, reaching 85% to 90% sensitivity and about 81% specificity in cross-validation and 80%/75% in testing.

Ten or more counts support this clonotype. Its antigen remains undetermined. Per-base quality was not reported, and no clone a single base away is much larger than it. Stable Graves' hyperthyroidism was defined as the absence of progression to ophthalmopathy over 18 months of follow-up. Hyperthyroidism patients were aged 18 to 65 years and newly diagnosed, with disease duration of less than 2 months. The study excluded patients with uncontrolled infections, other autoimmune diseases, pregnancy or lactation. Diagnoses relied on clinical symptoms, serum thyroxine and TRAb, thyroid ultrasound and orbital computed tomography. Ficoll-Paque density gradient centrifugation was used to isolate PBMCs from around 10 ml of fresh peripheral blood. Trizol reagent was used to extract total RNA, and RNA quality was then checked on an Agilent 2100 Bioanalyzer. The TCR beta CDR3 regions were amplified from the RNA transcripts. The first round of RT-PCR for the TCR CDR3 was performed with the HTBI primer set and the Qiagen OneStep RT-PCR kit. Libraries were constructed in a second round of multiplex PCR, after which size selection and purification were performed. The libraries were sequenced on an Illumina HiSeq2000 using paired-end 100 bp reads. The published analysis was carried out like this. SOAPnuke was used to process the raw data, with reads discarded if the reads contained adapters or uncalled bases, had a mean Phred below 15, or lacked an exact constant-primer or identifier match. High-quality paired reads were merged using COPE v1.2.5, and each unique nucleotide sequence was defined as a clonotype. MiTCR v1.1 was used to align the clonotypes against IMGT TRBV, TRBD and TRBJ reference segments. The analysis included only V-J combinations with a frequency above 0.0001, which together covered around 99% of the repertoires. The TCS score was defined as the ratio of F50 (clonal expansion) to E x V (chaos), calculated using BLOSUM62-based TCRdist between CDR3 peptides within each V-J. Welch's t-statistics and random forest reduced fewer than 600 V-J features to roughly 13, which were used in a naive Bayes classifier (R e1071). Clones were called with MiXCR by TCRdb after fastp trimmed the public reads at Q25, and only in-frame beta chains were retained. Each record represents a unique CDR3 protein, reported with the most common genes and DNA among its rows. The V and J calls and clone size are TCRdb's, not the authors'. The sample table contains a few hundred thousand distinct CDR3 sequences; only one count was recorded for roughly an eighth of them. The ten most abundant clones make up roughly 4.8% of the sample.

The cysteine opens and the phenylalanine closes a CDR3 of 15 amino acids. Only the CDR3 portion is preserved as DNA: 45 bases, with reading frame beginning at the first base. CDR1 and CDR2 are read off the germline V gene (reference sequence) as DFQATT and SNEGSKA. Deletion took 3 bases off V and 0 bases off J, with a span of 13 bases between the germline ends. This receptor was identified in a woman between 18 and 30 years old with Graves' hyperthyroidism. Sequenced sample: blood. The chain links TRBV20-1 with TRBJ2-3, with a tentative D gene TRBD1 over 5 matching bases. The CDR3 corresponds to CSARQGQISTDTQYF. The sequence in DNA is TGCAGTGCTAGGCAGGGCCAAATTAGCACAGATACGCAGTATTTT.